Listed here are 10 T cell receptor beta chains from one sample, sequenced in a study of cytomegalovirus exposure and HLA in healthy donors. With 60 Vbeta and 13 Jbeta primers, the PCR was carried out. Measured with immunoSEQ multiplex PCR; TCRdb has only the in-frame clones, and not every one. Listed are 80,000 to 100,000 clones; 15% falls within the top ten. The material sequenced was PBMCs. These receptors were collected from a man aged 45 to 65 in good health and CMV-seropositive.

The chain recombines TRBV7-2 with TRBJ2-3, with 10 bases matching TRBD1. This CDR3 comprises 14 residues. Trimming cost V 4 bases and J 3 bases; bases outside gene matches: 1. Looked up from germline, CDR1 is SGHTA and CDR2 is FQGNSA. CDR3 sequence: CASSSGQGTDTQYF. The CDR3 DNA reads as TGTGCCAGCAGCTCGGGACAGGGGACAGATACGCAGTATTTT.

The chain links TRBV18 to TRBJ2-2; 7 nucleotides line up with TRBD2. This CDR3 region has 17 residues. CDR1 is KGHSH and CDR2 is LQKENI in the germline V gene. J was trimmed by 3 bases and V by 2 bases; bases with no gene match: 9. CDR3 sequence (DNA): TGTGCCAGCTCACCAGAGGCGGGAGTGGCGTACACCGGGGAGCTGTTTTTT. Translated, it gives CASSPEAGVAYTGELFF.

The chain links TRBV6-6 to TRBJ1-5, with no clear D. The germline V and J ends were trimmed by 2 bases and 4 bases, with 12 bases remaining between them. CDR1 and CDR2 (germline): MNHNY, SVGAGI (reference sequence). This CDR3 has 15 amino acids. CDR3 in amino acids: CASSYGQAPNQPQHF. In DNA form, the CDR3 reads TGTGCCAGCAGTTACGGGCAGGCCCCGAATCAGCCCCAGCATTTT.

The chain has TRBV9 and TRBJ2-5; the match to TRBD2 covers 10 bases. The CDR3 has 18 amino acids. Germline CDR1 SGDLS, CDR2 YYNGEE. Trimming removed 0 bases from V and 4 bases from J; junction bases left unmatched: 12. Written as DNA, the CDR3 is TGTGCCAGCAGCGTAGGGCCTAGCGGGAGAACCAGGGGAGAGACCCAGTACTTC. The encoded protein is CASSVGPSGRTRGETQYF. Together with reference TRBV9 and TRBJ2-5, the CDR3 gives the full variable domain: DSGVTQTPKHLITATGQRVTLRCSPRSGDLSVYWYQQSLDQGLQFLIQYYNGEERAKGNILERFSAQQFPDLHSELNLSSLELGDSALYFCASSVGPSGRTRGETQYFGPGTRLLVL.

The chain couples TRBV7-8 to TRBJ2-2; possible D gene TRBD2, 6 bases. V lost 5 bases and J 4 bases, leaving 14 bases between the germline ends. Germline V gene data show CDR1 as SGHVS and CDR2 as FQNEAQ. The CDR3 runs 15 residues. CDR3 nucleotides: TGTGCCAGCAGCACCGTAGCGGAGGGCACCGGGGAGCTGTTTTTT. Amino acids: CASSTVAEGTGELFF.

The chain links TRBV28 to TRBJ2-2; a weak D match, TRBD2 (6 bases). The CDR3 contains 15 residues. V was trimmed by 3 bases and J by 9 bases, leaving 17 bases between them. Germline CDR1 reads MDHEN; CDR2 reads SYDVKM. CDR3 nucleotides: TGTGCCAGCAGTTTGCTTAGGCTGGGAGGTCGGGAGCTGTTTTTT. Translated, it gives CASSLLRLGGRELFF.

The genes are TRBV29-1 and TRBJ2-7, with TRBD2 matching over 8 bases. CDR1 SQVTM and CDR2 ANQGSEA come from the germline V gene. Unmatched junction bases numbered 11, after V lost 0 bases and J lost 4 bases. The CDR3 loop spans 16 amino acids. The chain's CDR3 is CSVEDVGLAGVYEQYF. CDR3 in DNA: TGCAGCGTTGAAGATGTCGGGCTAGCGGGCGTATACGAGCAGTACTTC.

The chain links TRBV5-1 to TRBJ2-7; 8 bases line up with TRBD1. The length of the CDR3 is 15 residues. CDR1 and CDR2 from the germline V gene are SGHRS and YFSETQ. V trimming: 0 bases; J trimming: 3 bases; junction bases outside the gene matches: 5. The CDR3 nucleotides read TGCGCCAGCAGCTTGGAGGGGACAGGTAACTACGAGCAGTACGTC. Its translation: CASSLEGTGNYEQYV.

The V gene is TRBV2, the J gene TRBJ2-5; 7 bases fit TRBD1. The CDR3 loop spans 14 amino acids. Germline assignment: CDR1 SNHLY and CDR2 FYNNEI. V trimming: 6 bases; J trimming: 1 base; junction bases outside the gene matches: 5. CDR3 region: CASRLTGSQETQYF. The DNA for the CDR3 is TGTGCCAGCAGGCTGACAGGGAGCCAAGAGACCCAGTACTTC. The full variable domain, its missing parts supplied by reference TRBV2 and TRBJ2-5, is EPEVTQTPSHQVTQMGQEVILRCVPISNHLYFYWYRQILGQKVEFLVSFYNNEISEKSEIFDDQFSVERPDGSNFTLKIRSTKLEDSAMYFCASRLTGSQETQYFGPGTRLLVL.

The chain carries TRBV5-4 and TRBJ1-4; 9 bases agree with TRBD1. J gave up 8 bases and V 4 bases, and 6 bases lay outside the gene matches. The CDR3 is made up of 14 amino acids. CDR1 and CDR2 from the germline V gene are SGHNT and YYREEE (reference sequence). CDR3: CASSHRDRVEKLFF. CDR3 nucleotides: TGTGCCAGCAGCCACCGGGACAGGGTCGAAAAACTGTTTTTT.